These T cell receptor beta chains were read from a single sample in a study of T cell clonotyping in hematopoietic cell transplantation. The method was immunoSEQ multiplex PCR; TCRdb's version includes in-frame clones alone and lacks a portion of them. The repertoire holds about 18,000 clones, roughly 88% seen once, with approximately 8% in the top ten. The sample consisted of peripheral blood mononuclear cells, taken before stem cell transplant. The origin of the receptors is a man aged 50 to 60 with acute myeloid leukemia. Some clones in this sample may be carry-over from other donors' samples. Each CDR3 is given with its conserved first and last residue. The D gene is left open where the match is weak. Only some rows state a clone size, as once, few, many or a class for expanded clones.

V gene	clone size	J gene	D gene	CDR3 protein	CDR3 DNA
TRBV28	-	TRBJ2-3	TRBD2	CASSAGLAGSTDTQYF	TGTGCCAGCAGTGCAGGACTAGCGGGGAGCACAGATACGCAGTATTTT
TRBV7-6	few	TRBJ1-1	TRBD1	CASSGPGGTEAFF	TGTGCCAGCAGCGGACCAGGGGGGACTGAAGCTTTCTTT
TRBV4-3	-	TRBJ1-1	-	CASSQDADSIKAFF	TGCGCCAGCAGCCAAGATGCGGACAGTATTAAAGCTTTCTTT
TRBV15	-	TRBJ2-5	-	CATSPRFPAGVRETQYF	TGTGCCACCAGCCCCCGATTCCCGGCCGGCGTCAGAGAGACCCAGTACTTC
TRBV28	-	TRBJ2-7	-	CASSRGGSHYEQYF	TGTGCCAGCAGCCGCGGGGGCAGCCACTACGAGCAGTACTTC
TRBV7-2	-	TRBJ1-2	-	CASSLESNIYGYTF	TGTGCCAGCAGTTTGGAGAGTAACATCTATGGCTACACCTTC
TRBV11-2	-	TRBJ1-1	-	CATSTDMNTEAFF	TGTGCCACCTCGACAGATATGAACACTGAAGCTTTCTTT
TRBV19	-	TRBJ2-3	-	CASSTHSSTDTQYF	TGTGCCAGTAGTACCCACAGCAGCACAGATACGCAGTATTTT
TRBV19	-	TRBJ1-2	-	CASSMSGGIDGYTF	TGTGCCAGTAGCATGTCGGGAGGGATAGATGGCTACACCTTC
TRBV4-1	-	TRBJ2-7	TRBD2	CASSHPGASGRYEQYF	TGCGCCAGCAGCCATCCCGGGGCTAGCGGGCGCTACGAGCAGTACTTC
TRBV6-5	-	TRBJ1-2	-	CASSFTQQDPAYGYTF	TGTGCCAGCAGTTTCACTCAACAGGACCCTGCCTATGGCTACACCTTC
TRBV7-6	-	TRBJ2-3	-	CASSLIRTDTQYF	TGTGCCAGCAGCTTAATCCGCACAGATACGCAGTATTTT
TRBV29-1	few	TRBJ1-5	-	CSVRDFGQPQHF	TGCAGCGTCAGGGATTTCGGTCAGCCCCAGCATTTT
TRBV27	-	TRBJ2-2	TRBD1	CASSFGTGRNTGELFF	TGTGCCAGCAGTTTTGGGACAGGGAGGAACACCGGGGAGCTGTTTTTT
TRBV30	-	TRBJ2-3	-	CAWTAGGGGDTQYF	TGTGCCTGGACCGCAGGGGGAGGTGGGGATACGCAGTATTTT
TRBV28	-	TRBJ2-7	-	CASSPARKQYF	TGTGCCAGCAGTCCTGCAAGGAAGCAGTACTTC
TRBV6-1	-	TRBJ2-7	-	CASSHYEQYF	TGTGCCAGCTCCCACTACGAGCAGTACTTC